This TCR beta chain emerged from a study of T cell repertoires in cytomegalovirus infection. Study-level information: Through public TCR beta signatures, both CMV infection and matching HLA type were indicated. Study-wide results and caveats: Carriage of CMV together with the relevant HLA was identifiable through cumulative public TCR beta family frequency. Across the ex vivo response, the dominant clonotypes were HLA-C-restricted CMV-specific TCR beta clonotypes.

This clonotype was recorded at least ten times. The antigen is not known. TCRdb analysed the reads with MiXCR anew, one entry per CDR3 protein. Here the sample spans 250,000 or so distinct CDR3 sequences, roughly 10% being singletons. The receptor was derived from a human donor in good health (CMV status not recorded). Some clones in this sample may be carry-over from other donors' samples. Sequenced material: PBMCs.

The CDR3 DNA sequence: TGCGCCAGCAGCTCGGGGGAAACGGGACAGCCCCAGCATTTT. This translates into CASSSGETGQPQHF. This chain uses TRBV5-1 with TRBJ1-5; perhaps TRBD1 as D (5 bases). CDR3 length: 14 residues. The germline V gene encodes CDR1 SGHRS and CDR2 YFSETQ. V was clipped by 3 bases and J by 7 bases, with 14 bases between them.